Presented here are 3 T cell receptor beta chains from one specimen sequenced in a study of shared clonotypes between healthy human individuals. TCRdb's table, derived via immunoSEQ multiplex PCR, lists solely in-frame clones and lacks some. The sample shows 2 million to 2.5 million clones, over 85% of them seen only once. Sequencing input: naive CD4+ T cells from PBMCs. The subset was: CD45RA+ positively selected. These receptors all stem from a young man in good health. Some clones in this sample may be carry-over from other donors' samples.

The V gene is TRBV7-3, the J gene TRBJ2-7; D is unresolved. Per germline, CDR1 SGHTA and CDR2 FQGTGA. V was trimmed by 1 base and J by 0 bases, leaving 7 bases between them. This CDR3 spans 14 amino acids. In DNA form, the CDR3 reads TGTGCCAGCAGCTTAATGGGCAGCTCCTACGAGCAGTACTTC. This encodes CASSLMGSSYEQYF.

This clone was observed a single time. This chain joins TRBV27 and TRBJ1-2; D uncertain. Between the trimmed V and J ends, which lost 5 bases and 8 bases, there was a span of 15 bases. The CDR3 contains 13 residues. Germline values: CDR1 MNHEY, CDR2 SMNVEV (reference sequence). The CDR3: CASSPTSSGGYTF. The CDR3 DNA follows: TGTGCCAGCAGTCCCACCTCCTCGGGGGGCTACACCTTC.

The chain recombines TRBV7-9 with TRBJ2-1; 9 bases line up with TRBD2. With V trimmed by 0 bases and J by 10 bases, 4 bases remained unmatched. This CDR3 spans 14 amino acids. Germline assignment: CDR1 SEHNR and CDR2 FQNEAQ (reference sequence). The CDR3 spells CASSLAGLAGEQFF. CDR3 nucleotide sequence: TGTGCCAGCAGCTTAGCGGGACTAGCTGGCGAGCAGTTCTTC.